The table lists the clone carrying this T cell receptor beta chain with a count of one. Trimming took 0 bases from V and 1 from J, leaving 9 bases between them. Germline-derived CDR1 and CDR2 are LNHNV and YYDKDF (reference sequence). The CDR3 totals 16 residues. The sample comes from a study of CD8 T cells in Susac syndrome. Random-hexamer reverse transcription was applied to roughly 0.45 to 1 ug RNA. The CDR3 of TCR beta was amplified by immunoSEQ multiplex PCR across 54 Vbeta and 13 Jbeta. TCRdb re-derived calls from the immunoSEQ multiplex PCR reads in MiXCR, one entry per CDR3 protein. The profile shows about 150,000 distinct CDR3 sequences, about 94% of them singletons.

This clonotype originated in a human donor with Susac syndrome. The sequencing input was CD4+ T cells from PBMCs. This rearrangement joins TRBV15 to TRBJ2-2; unclear D gene. In DNA form, the CDR3 reads TGTGCCACCAGCAGAGATAGAAGGCAGAACACCGGGGAGCTGTTTTTT. It translates to CATSRDRRQNTGELFF. Based on the CDR3 plus reference TRBV15 and TRBJ2-2, the full variable domain is DAMVIQNPRYQVTQFGKPVTLSCSQTLNHNVMYWYQQKSSQAPKLLFHYYDKDFNNEADTPDNFQSRRPNTSFCFLDIRSPGLGDTAMYLCATSRDRRQNTGELFFGEGSRLTVL.